This T cell receptor (beta chain) derives from a study of response to subunit inactivated influenza vaccine. TCRdb independently ran MiXCR on the RT-PCR reads; one entry per CDR3 protein. The profile shows a few hundred thousand distinct CDR3 sequences, approximately 21% of them singletons. The CDR3 contains 17 residues. The germline gives CDR1 SGHVS, CDR2 FQNEAQ. With 5 bases clipped from V and 3 bases from J, the junction kept 8 bases outside the gene matches. V and J are TRBV7-8 and TRBJ2-6; TRBD1 matches at 9 bases. Sample: PBMCs from blood, taken roughly 20 months after vaccination. The sequence was obtained from a man aged 45 to 75 who received an inactivated influenza vaccine. The CDR3 sequence: CASSRGQGRFGANVLTF. CDR3 DNA: TGTGCCAGCAGCCGGGGACAGGGACGGTTTGGGGCCAACGTCCTGACTTTC. The whole variable domain, filled in from reference TRBV7-8 and TRBJ2-6, reads GAGVSQSPRYKVAKRGQDVALRCDPISGHVSLFWYQQALGQGPEFLTYFQNEAQLDKSGLPSDRFFAERPEGSVSTLKIQRTQQEDSAVYLCASSRGQGRFGANVLTFGAGSRLTVL.